This entry lists 30 T cell receptor beta chains sequenced from one sample in a study of graft-versus-host responses after intestinal transplantation. These receptors are not linked to any known antigen. Assay: immunoSEQ multiplex PCR; the TCRdb copy retains only in-frame clones and omits some. The table records some 85,000 clones, around 86% of them present only once. Material: unstimulated CD8+ T cells sorted from spleen or lymph node cells, obtained before transplant. These receptors were obtained from a human donor who was the organ donor for an intestinal transplant.

This chain uses TRBV2 with TRBJ2-5; 7 bases are a match to TRBD1. Trimming took 2 bases from V and 2 from J; bases not matched to a gene: 5. The CDR3 is 15 residues long. Germline CDR1 is SNHLY and CDR2 is FYNNEI. CDR3 bases: TGTGCCAGCAGTGAAAACAGGGGAGATCAAGAGACCCAGTACTTC. This encodes CASSENRGDQETQYF.

The chain has TRBV19 and TRBJ2-7, with 8 nucleotides matching TRBD2. Germline V gene data show CDR1 as LNHDA and CDR2 as SQIVND (reference sequence). V lost 8 bases and J lost 7; bases outside the gene matches: 10. This CDR3 has 13 amino acids. The CDR3 is CASSYGTGGEQYF. CDR3 DNA: TGTGCCAGTTCATACGGGACGGGAGGGGAGCAGTACTTC. The full variable domain, completed using reference TRBV19 and TRBJ2-7, is DGGITQSPKYLFRKEGQNVTLSCEQNLNHDAMYWYRQDPGQGLRLIYYSQIVNDFQKGDIAEGYSVSREKKESFPLTVTSAQKNPTAFYLCASSYGTGGEQYFGPGTRLTVT.

The genes are TRBV14 and TRBJ1-6; D ambiguous. Germline assignment: CDR1 SGHDN and CDR2 FVKESK. This CDR3 has 13 amino acids. V shed 1 base and J shed 7 bases, with 5 bases lying between them. The CDR3 DNA reads as TGTGCCAGCAGCCAAGTGGGGAATTCACCCCTCCACTTT. Translation gives CASSQVGNSPLHF.

This sequence joins TRBV6-6 and TRBJ2-5, with 10 bases fitting TRBD1. The J call may be in error: the DNA end matches TRBJ2-7 better. CDR1 MNHNY and CDR2 SVGAGI come from the germline V gene (reference sequence). This CDR3 has 16 residues. CDR3 bases: TGTGCCAGCAGTTACTCTATGGGACAGGGGACCTACGAGCAGTACTTC. It translates to CASSYSMGQGTYEQYF.

V gene TRBV5-4 combines with J gene TRBJ2-1, with D maybe TRBD2 (6 bases). V shed 5 bases and J shed 7 bases, with 10 bases lying between them. This CDR3 is built from 12 residues. Germline V gene lookup returns CDR1 SGHNT and CDR2 YYREEE (reference sequence). CDR3 amino acids: CASSRGGNEQFF. The DNA for the CDR3 is TGTGCCAGCAGTAGAGGAGGGAATGAGCAGTTCTTC.

This chain connects TRBV9 to TRBJ2-3; TRBD2 might be the D (5 bases). CDR3 length: 16 amino acids. Germline values: CDR1 SGDLS, CDR2 YYNGEE. Between the trimmed V and J ends, which lost 4 bases and 2 bases, there was a span of 17 bases. Written as DNA, the CDR3 is TGTGCCAGCAGCCCCGGGCTAGCAGAATACACAGATACGCAGTATTTT. Protein product: CASSPGLAEYTDTQYF.

The CDR3 spells CASSESNSGELFF. The CDR3 region has the DNA TGCGCCAGCAGTGAGTCGAATTCCGGGGAGCTGTTTTTT. The chain carries TRBV10-1 and TRBJ2-2; D is uncertain. This CDR3 comprises 13 residues. Trimming shortened V by 0 bases and J by 6 bases, and 5 bases separated the two germline ends. CDR1 WNHNN and CDR2 SYGVQD come from the germline V gene (reference sequence).

The chain joins TRBV9 to TRBJ2-7, with D maybe TRBD2 (6 bases). Trimming took off 4 bases at V and 5 bases at J, with 16 bases between the two ends. CDR1 is SGDLS and CDR2 is YYNGEE in the germline V gene. This CDR3 has 14 amino acids. This chain's CDR3 is CASSPVGGTDEQYF. For the CDR3, the DNA is TGTGCCAGCAGCCCGGTGGGGGGTACGGACGAGCAGTACTTC.

The rearrangement uses TRBV2 and TRBJ2-1, with D perhaps TRBD2 (5 bases). CDR1 is SNHLY, CDR2 FYNNEI, per germline. The CDR3 loop spans 17 amino acids. V lost 1 base and J lost 0, with 13 bases in between. CDR3 protein: CASSEGSSYSSYNEQFF. The CDR3, as DNA: TGTGCCAGCAGTGAAGGGTCTAGCTACAGCTCCTACAATGAGCAGTTCTTC. Full variable domain (outside the CDR3, taken from reference TRBV2 and TRBJ2-1): EPEVTQTPSHQVTQMGQEVILRCVPISNHLYFYWYRQILGQKVEFLVSFYNNEISEKSEIFDDQFSVERPDGSNFTLKIRSTKLEDSAMYFCASSEGSSYSSYNEQFFGPGTRLTVL.

V usage is TRBV19 and J usage is TRBJ1-3; no clear D gene. CDR3 length equals 18 residues. Germline V gives CDR1 LNHDA, CDR2 SQIVND (reference sequence). Between the trimmed V and J ends, which lost 3 bases and 0 bases, there was a span of 18 bases. CDR3 bases: TGTGCCAGTAGTATTGATGACGGCCTCGTACTCTCTGGAAACACCATATATTTT. It specifies CASSIDDGLVLSGNTIYF.

The rearrangement links TRBV7-8 to TRBJ2-3, with 9 bases identical to TRBD2. The CDR3 is made up of 15 amino acids. V trimming: 4 bases; J trimming: 6 bases; junction bases outside the gene matches: 8. CDR1 is SGHVS, CDR2 FQNEAQ, per germline. The chain's CDR3 is CASSSEQRGVDTQYF. CDR3 coding DNA: TGTGCCAGCAGCTCTGAACAGCGGGGGGTCGATACGCAGTATTTT.

The genes are TRBV6-6 and TRBJ2-7, with a possible D match to TRBD2 (5 bases). Trimming stripped 7 bases from V and 11 bases from J, with 15 bases between. The CDR3 is made up of 11 amino acids. Looked up from germline, CDR1 is MNHNY and CDR2 is SVGAGI (reference sequence). The CDR3 loop is CASIDGEVEYF. The CDR3 coding sequence is TGTGCCAGCATTGACGGGGAAGTTGAGTACTTC.

This clone was detected once. The J gene is TRBJ2-2, the V gene TRBV4-1; D unresolved. CDR3 length equals 14 residues. With 4 bases removed from V and 6 bases from J, the gap between germline ends came to 12 bases. Germline CDR1 and CDR2: MGHRA and YSYEKL. The CDR3 coding sequence is TGCGCCAGCAGCCCAGTATGGTCGCCCGGGGAGCTGTTTTTT. Protein product: CASSPVWSPGELFF.

The CDR3 loop reads CASTPGLTNEKLFF. Written as DNA, the CDR3 is TGTGCCAGCACCCCGGGCCTTACTAATGAAAAACTGTTTTTT. The V gene is TRBV28, the J gene TRBJ1-4; D is unresolved. Germline-derived CDR1 and CDR2 are MDHEN and SYDVKM. Trimming shortened V by 7 bases and J by 2 bases, and 11 bases separated the two germline ends. The CDR3 totals 14 residues.

V gene TRBV9 combines with J gene TRBJ1-2, with D maybe TRBD1 (5 bases). The V gene's germline CDR1 is SGDLS and CDR2 YYNGEE. Trimming took 0 bases from V and 3 from J, leaving 12 bases between them. CDR3 length: 15 amino acids. CDR3 in DNA: TGTGCCAGCAGCGTAGGTTCTGGGGGAGACTATGGCTACACCTTC. Protein: CASSVGSGGDYGYTF. The full variable domain, with the rest looked up from reference TRBV9 and TRBJ1-2, is DSGVTQTPKHLITATGQRVTLRCSPRSGDLSVYWYQQSLDQGLQFLIQYYNGEERAKGNILERFSAQQFPDLHSELNLSSLELGDSALYFCASSVGSGGDYGYTFGSGTRLTVV.

This clone was seen just once. This chain connects TRBV11-2 to TRBJ2-1; 7 bases fit TRBD2. The length of the CDR3 is 17 residues. Germline-derived CDR1 and CDR2 are SGHAT and FQNNGV. Trimming removed 1 base from V and 5 bases from J; junction bases left unmatched: 11. The CDR3 sequence: CASSLVPRDYKNNEQFF. CDR3 coding DNA: TGTGCCAGCAGCTTAGTACCCCGGGACTACAAAAACAATGAGCAGTTCTTC.

The CDR3: CASRDLRRGNTDTQYF. CDR3 DNA sequence: TGTGCCAGCCGCGACCTACGGCGGGGGAACACAGATACGCAGTATTTT. The chain uses TRBV5-8 and TRBJ2-3; 7 nucleotides match TRBD2. V dropped 7 bases and J dropped 2; count of bases not matched to a gene: 13. The CDR3 contains 16 residues. Germline V gene sequence: CDR1 SGHTS, CDR2 YDEGEE.

The chain couples TRBV27 to TRBJ1-2, with D unresolved. The ends were cut back, 6 bases at V and 2 bases at J, with 13 bases in the middle. CDR3 length: 14 amino acids. Germline V gives CDR1 MNHEY, CDR2 SMNVEV (reference sequence). The DNA for the CDR3 is TGTGCCAGCAGCAATATGGGGTGGAACTATGGCTACACCTTC. This translates into CASSNMGWNYGYTF.

This sequence joins TRBV19 and TRBJ1-2, with D maybe TRBD1 (5 bases). The germline V and J ends were trimmed by 6 bases and 4 bases, with 30 bases remaining between them. CDR3 size: 19 residues. Per the germline V gene, CDR1 is LNHDA and CDR2 is SQIVND (reference sequence). The CDR3 spells CASRTPLAGPQPVPYGYTF. DNA of the CDR3: TGTGCCAGTAGGACCCCCTTGGCGGGACCGCAGCCGGTCCCCTATGGCTACACCTTC.

This clone has only one observation. V and J are TRBV2 and TRBJ2-7; D possibly uses TRBD1 or TRBD2 (6 bases each). The CDR3 loop spans 15 amino acids. V lost 8 bases and J 5 bases, leaving 22 bases between the germline ends. Germline V gene lookup returns CDR1 SNHLY and CDR2 FYNNEI. CDR3 sequence: CASLSRGRGPDEQYF. CDR3 sequence (DNA): TGTGCCAGCCTGTCACGGGGGCGCGGACCCGACGAGCAGTACTTC. Variable domain in full (rest from reference TRBV2 and TRBJ2-7): EPEVTQTPSHQVTQMGQEVILRCVPISNHLYFYWYRQILGQKVEFLVSFYNNEISEKSEIFDDQFSVERPDGSNFTLKIRSTKLEDSAMYFCASLSRGRGPDEQYFGPGTRLTVT.

The rearrangement joins TRBV5-6 to TRBJ2-7; D is uncertain. CDR1 and CDR2 (germline): SGHDT, YYEEEE. The CDR3 length is 12 residues. Trimming left V 5 bases short and J 3 bases short, with 9 bases between. In DNA, the CDR3 is TGTGCCAGCAGTTCCCCGGACTACGAGCAGTACTTC. Amino acids: CASSSPDYEQYF.

The J gene is TRBJ1-1, the V gene TRBV2; tentative D call: TRBD1 (5 bases). The ends were cut back, 7 bases at V and 0 bases at J, with 12 bases in the middle. The CDR3 covers 14 residues. Germline assignment: CDR1 SNHLY and CDR2 FYNNEI. DNA for the CDR3: TGTGCCAGCATCTTACGGGGCATGAACACTGAAGCTTTCTTT. It encodes CASILRGMNTEAFF.

This rearrangement joins TRBV7-9 to TRBJ2-2; D may correspond to TRBD1 or TRBD2 (6 bases each). This CDR3 has 15 amino acids. From germline, CDR1 is SEHNR and CDR2 FQNEAQ (reference sequence). V dropped 5 bases and J dropped 3 bases, with 13 bases sitting between them. The CDR3 DNA sequence: TGTGCCAGCAGCCGAGGGGGGCGAGACACCGGGGAGCTGTTTTTT. Translated: CASSRGGRDTGELFF.

This chain links TRBV2 with TRBJ2-7; D gene ambiguous. Trimming left V 7 bases short and J 1 base short, with 5 bases between. The CDR3 length is 11 residues. CDR1 and CDR2 (germline): SNHLY, FYNNEI. CDR3 protein: CASTFSYEQYF. The CDR3 DNA reads as TGTGCCAGCACCTTTTCCTACGAGCAGTACTTC.

There are a few counts of this clone. The rearrangement joins TRBV7-9 to TRBJ1-2; 9 bases are shared with TRBD1. The CDR3 runs 16 residues. Germline values: CDR1 SEHNR, CDR2 FQNEAQ (reference sequence). Unmatched junction bases numbered 14, after V lost 6 bases and J lost 6 bases. The DNA of the CDR3 is TGTGCCAGCAGGAACCAGCCGGGACAGGGCTTGGATGGCTACACCTTC. Its translation is CASRNQPGQGLDGYTF.

The genes are TRBV7-9 and TRBJ1-4, with D possibly matching TRBD1 (6 bases). Trimming removed 5 bases from V and 0 bases from J, with 16 bases in between. The V gene's germline CDR1 is SEHNR and CDR2 FQNEAQ (reference sequence). The CDR3 runs 17 residues. The CDR3 region is CASSPTGSLATNEKLFF. The CDR3 DNA reads as TGTGCCAGCAGCCCAACAGGGTCCCTCGCAACTAATGAAAAACTGTTTTTT.

This sequence joins TRBV4-2 and TRBJ2-2; 8 bases fit TRBD1. V lost 6 bases, J lost 6 bases, and 6 bases stayed unmatched. In germline, CDR1 is LGHNA, CDR2 YNFKEQ. The CDR3 runs 14 residues. DNA of the CDR3: TGTGCCAGCAGAAAGGACAGGGTAGCCGGGGAGCTGTTTTTT. Its protein is CASRKDRVAGELFF.

V and J are TRBV6-1 and TRBJ2-2, with unresolved D. CDR3 length: 13 residues. Germline V gene sequence: CDR1 MNHNS, CDR2 SASEGT. Trimming pared 1 base from V and 7 bases from J, leaving 7 bases between. CDR3 coding DNA: TGTGCCAGCAGTGAAGTTTATAGCGGGGAGCTGTTTTTT. Protein sequence: CASSEVYSGELFF.

The chain combines TRBV10-3 with TRBJ1-2; 8 bases match TRBD1. V dropped 7 bases and J dropped 2; count of bases not matched to a gene: 6. Germline values: CDR1 ENHRY, CDR2 SYGVKD. The CDR3 length is 14 residues. The CDR3 coding sequence is TGTGCCATCAATCCTAGGGACAGGAACTATGGCTACACCTTC. It specifies CAINPRDRNYGYTF.

The genes are TRBV4-1 and TRBJ1-5; TRBD1 is a possible D gene (5 bases). V lost 1 base, J lost 7 bases, and 11 bases lay in between. This CDR3 spans 14 amino acids. From germline, CDR1 is MGHRA and CDR2 YSYEKL. The DNA for the CDR3 is TGCGCCAGCAGCCAAGTGGGGGTACGCCAGCCCCAGCATTTT. This sequence encodes CASSQVGVRQPQHF.